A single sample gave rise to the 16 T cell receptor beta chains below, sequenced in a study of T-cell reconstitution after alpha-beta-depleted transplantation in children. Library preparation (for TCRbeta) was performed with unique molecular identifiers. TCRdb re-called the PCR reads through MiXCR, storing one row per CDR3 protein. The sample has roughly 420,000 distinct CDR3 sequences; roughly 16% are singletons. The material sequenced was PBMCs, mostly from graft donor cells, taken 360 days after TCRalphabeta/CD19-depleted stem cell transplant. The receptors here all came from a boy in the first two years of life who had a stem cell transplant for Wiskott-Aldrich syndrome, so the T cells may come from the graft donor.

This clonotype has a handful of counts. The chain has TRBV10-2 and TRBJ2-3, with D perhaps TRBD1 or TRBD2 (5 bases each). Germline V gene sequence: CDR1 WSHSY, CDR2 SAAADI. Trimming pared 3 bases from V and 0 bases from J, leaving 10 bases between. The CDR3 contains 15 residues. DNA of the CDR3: TGCGCCAGCAGTGACTCGGGACGGAGCACAGATACGCAGTATTTT. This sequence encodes CASSDSGRSTDTQYF.

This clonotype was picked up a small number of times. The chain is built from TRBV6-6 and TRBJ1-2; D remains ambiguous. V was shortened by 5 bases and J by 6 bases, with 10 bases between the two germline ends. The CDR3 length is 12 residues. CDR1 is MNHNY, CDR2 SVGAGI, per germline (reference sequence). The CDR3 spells CASSARVDGYTF. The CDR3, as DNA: TGTGCCAGCAGTGCTCGGGTGGATGGCTACACCTTC.

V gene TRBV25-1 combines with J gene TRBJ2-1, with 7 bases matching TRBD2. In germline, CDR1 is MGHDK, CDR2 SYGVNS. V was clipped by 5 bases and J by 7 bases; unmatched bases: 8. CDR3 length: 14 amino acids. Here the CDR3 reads CASSRLSGRNEQFF. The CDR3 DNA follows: TGTGCCAGCAGTCGGCTTAGCGGGCGGAATGAGCAGTTCTTC.

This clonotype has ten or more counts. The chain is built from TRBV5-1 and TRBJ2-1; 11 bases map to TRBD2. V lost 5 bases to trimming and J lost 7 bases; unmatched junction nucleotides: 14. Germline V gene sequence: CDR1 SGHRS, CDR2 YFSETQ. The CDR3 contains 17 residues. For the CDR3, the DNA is TGCGCCAGCAGTAGATCCCTACTAGCGGGAGCAGGGAATGAGCAGTTCTTC. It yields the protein CASSRSLLAGAGNEQFF.

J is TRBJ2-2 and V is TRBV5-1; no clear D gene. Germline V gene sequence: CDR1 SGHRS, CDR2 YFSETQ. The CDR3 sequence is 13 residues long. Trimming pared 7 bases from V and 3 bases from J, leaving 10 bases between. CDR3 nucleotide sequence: TGCGCCAGCGACCATGGGGACACCGGGGAGCTGTTTTTT. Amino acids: CASDHGDTGELFF.

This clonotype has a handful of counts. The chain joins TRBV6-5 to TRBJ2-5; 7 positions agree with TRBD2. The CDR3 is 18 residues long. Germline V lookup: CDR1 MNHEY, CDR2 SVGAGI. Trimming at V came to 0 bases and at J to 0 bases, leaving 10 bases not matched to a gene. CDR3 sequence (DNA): TGTGCCAGCAGTTACTCGAGTTTTGCTAGCGGTTACCAAGAGACCCAGTACTTC. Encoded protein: CASSYSSFASGYQETQYF.

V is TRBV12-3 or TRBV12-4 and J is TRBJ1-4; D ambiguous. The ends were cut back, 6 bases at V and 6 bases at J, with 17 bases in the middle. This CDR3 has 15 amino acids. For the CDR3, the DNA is TGTGCCAGCAGCCCTGGCGTCGGCCCGGATGAAAAACTGTTTTTT. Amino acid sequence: CASSPGVGPDEKLFF.

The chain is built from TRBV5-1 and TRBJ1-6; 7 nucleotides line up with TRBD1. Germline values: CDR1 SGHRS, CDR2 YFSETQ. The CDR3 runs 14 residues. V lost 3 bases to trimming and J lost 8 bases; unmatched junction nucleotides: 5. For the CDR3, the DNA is TGCGCCAGCAGCTCCGACAGGGAGGATTCACCCCTCCACTTT. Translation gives CASSSDREDSPLHF.

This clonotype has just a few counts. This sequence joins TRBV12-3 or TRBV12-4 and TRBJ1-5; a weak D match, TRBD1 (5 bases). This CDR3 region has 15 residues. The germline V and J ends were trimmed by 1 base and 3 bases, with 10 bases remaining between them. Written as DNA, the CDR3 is TGTGCCAGCAGTTTAGTGTCAGGGTCCAATCAGCCCCAGCATTTT. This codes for CASSLVSGSNQPQHF.

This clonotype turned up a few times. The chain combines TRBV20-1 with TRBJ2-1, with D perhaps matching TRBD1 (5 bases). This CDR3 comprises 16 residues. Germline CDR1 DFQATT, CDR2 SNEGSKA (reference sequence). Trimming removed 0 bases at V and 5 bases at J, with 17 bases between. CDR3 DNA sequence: TGCAGTGCTAGAGATTCCGCAGGGCCATTCAACAATGAGCAGTTCTTC. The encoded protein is CSARDSAGPFNNEQFF.

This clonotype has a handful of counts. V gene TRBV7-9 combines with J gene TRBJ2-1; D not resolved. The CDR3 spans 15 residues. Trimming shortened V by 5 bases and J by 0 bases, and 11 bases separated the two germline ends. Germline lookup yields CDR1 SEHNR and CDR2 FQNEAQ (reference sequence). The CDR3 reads CASSEGSSSYNEQFF. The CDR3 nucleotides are TGTGCCAGCAGCGAAGGATCGAGCTCCTACAATGAGCAGTTCTTC. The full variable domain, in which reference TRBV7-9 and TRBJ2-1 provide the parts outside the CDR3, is DTGVSQNPRHKITKRGQNVTFRCDPISEHNRLYWYRQTLGQGPEFLTYFQNEAQLEKSRLLSDRFSAERPKGSFSTLEIQRTEQGDSAMYLCASSEGSSSYNEQFFGPGTRLTVL.

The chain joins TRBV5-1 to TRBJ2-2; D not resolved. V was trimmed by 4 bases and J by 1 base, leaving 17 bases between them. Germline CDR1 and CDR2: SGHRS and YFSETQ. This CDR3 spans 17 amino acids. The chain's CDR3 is CASSPLLRAQNTGELFF. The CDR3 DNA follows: TGCGCCAGCAGCCCATTGCTTAGGGCCCAGAACACCGGGGAGCTGTTTTTT.

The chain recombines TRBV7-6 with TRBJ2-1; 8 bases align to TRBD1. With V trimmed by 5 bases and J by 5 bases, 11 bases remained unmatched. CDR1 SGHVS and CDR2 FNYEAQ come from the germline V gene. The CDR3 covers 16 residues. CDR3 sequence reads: CASSPYRGILNNEQFF. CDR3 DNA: TGTGCCAGCAGCCCTTACAGGGGGATCTTGAACAATGAGCAGTTCTTC.

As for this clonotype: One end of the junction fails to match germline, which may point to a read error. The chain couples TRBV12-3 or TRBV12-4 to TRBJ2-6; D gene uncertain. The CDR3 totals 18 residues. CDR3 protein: CARSRAQSYSSGANVLTF. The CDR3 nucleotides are TGTGCCCGCAGTAGGGCCCAGAGTTACTCCTCTGGGGCCAACGTCCTGACTTTC.

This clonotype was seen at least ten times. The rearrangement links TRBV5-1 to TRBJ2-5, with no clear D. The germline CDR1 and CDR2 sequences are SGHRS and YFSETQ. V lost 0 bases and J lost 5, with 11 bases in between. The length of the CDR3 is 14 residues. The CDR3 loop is CASSLELAVETQYF. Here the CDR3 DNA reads TGCGCCAGCAGCTTGGAATTGGCAGTGGAGACCCAGTACTTC.

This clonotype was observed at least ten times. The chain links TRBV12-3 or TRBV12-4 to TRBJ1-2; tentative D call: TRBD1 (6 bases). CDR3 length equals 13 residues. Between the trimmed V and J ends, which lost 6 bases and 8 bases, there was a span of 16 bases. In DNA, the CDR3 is TGTGCCAGCAGCCGCCCGGGGGCTGGAGGCTACACCTTC. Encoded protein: CASSRPGAGGYTF.